A selection of T cell receptor beta chains follows, all from one sample in a study of blood T cell repertoires in COVID-19. TCRdb's table, derived via immunoSEQ multiplex PCR, lists solely in-frame clones and lacks some. The table includes fewer than 250,000 clones, roughly 90% detected once. The sample consisted of peripheral blood. The source of these receptors is a woman in her forties or fifties with acute or convalescent COVID-19. Both conserved end residues are part of each CDR3. A D gene is named only where the DNA matches it firmly. Size tells how often a clone was seen (once, few, many) or the class of an expanded clone, and some rows leave it out.

v_call	clone_size	d_call	j_call	cdr3_length	cdr3_nt	cdr3_aa
TRBV4-1	.	.	TRBJ1-4	16	TGCGCCAGCAGCCAAGTCCTCGCAGGGAATTATGAAAAACTGTTTTTT	CASSQVLAGNYEKLFF
TRBV27	.	TRBD1	TRBJ1-6	16	TGTGCCAGCAGTTTAGGACAGGGGGCCCGCAATTCACCCCTCCACTTT	CASSLGQGARNSPLHF
TRBV27	.	TRBD2	TRBJ2-7	13	TGTGCCAGCAGTTTGCCCGCGGGGGACGAGCAGTACTTC	CASSLPAGDEQYF
TRBV18	.	.	TRBJ2-1	15	TGTGCCAGCTCACCTCTCCTAGCGCCATACAATGAGCAGTTCTTC	CASSPLLAPYNEQFF
TRBV3-1/TRBV3-2	.	.	TRBJ2-5	15	TGTGCCAGCAGCCAACCTCGGGGGGCCTCAGAGACCCAGTACTTC	CASSQPRGASETQYF
TRBV10-3	.	.	TRBJ1-5	18	TGTGCCATCAGTGCCGACAGGCCGGGGGGCTATAGCAATCAGCCCCAGCATTTT	CAISADRPGGYSNQPQHF
TRBV2	once	.	TRBJ1-6	13	TGTGCCAGCAGGATGAGTCTTAATTCACCCCTCCACTTT	CASRMSLNSPLHF
TRBV7-9	.	TRBD1	TRBJ1-1	15	TGTGCCAGCAACTTACAGGGGACAGTCAACACTGAAGCTTTCTTT	CASNLQGTVNTEAFF
TRBV9	.	.	TRBJ2-1	14	TGTGCCAGCAGCGTAGCGGCTAGTCGAGGTGAGCAGTTCTTC	CASSVAASRGEQFF
TRBV6-2/TRBV6-3	.	TRBD2	TRBJ2-1	15	TGTGCCAGCAGCCTGACTAGCGGGAGTCCGGATGAGCAGTTCTTC	CASSLTSGSPDEQFF
TRBV7-7	.	.	TRBJ2-2	16	TGTGCCAGCAGCCCCCATCCAGTCAGGAACACCGGGGAGCTGTTTTTT	CASSPHPVRNTGELFF
TRBV12-5	.	.	TRBJ1-5	12	TGTGCTAGTGGTTTGGTCGATCAGCCCCAGCATTTT	CASGLVDQPQHF
TRBV5-6	.	.	TRBJ1-5	14	TGTGCCAGCAGCTTGGAGAGGGGAGCGGGGCCCCAGCATTTT	CASSLERGAGPQHF
TRBV6-2/TRBV6-3	.	.	TRBJ1-1	14	TGTGCCAGCAGTTACATACAGGGCGACACTGAAGCTTTCTTT	CASSYIQGDTEAFF
TRBV12-3/TRBV12-4	.	TRBD1	TRBJ1-6	12	TGTGCCAGCGGAGGGGGCTATTCACCCCTCCACTTT	CASGGGYSPLHF
TRBV20-1	.	.	TRBJ1-4	11	TGCAGTACAGCCAGGGTTGAAAAACTGTTTTTT	CSTARVEKLFF
TRBV5-1	.	.	TRBJ1-2	14	TGCGCCAGCAGCTTGGGAGGAACGGGGGATGGCTACACCTTC	CASSLGGTGDGYTF
TRBV11-2	.	TRBD2	TRBJ2-3	18	TGTGCCAGCAGCTTAGATGGACTAGCGATAGAATTTTCAGATACGCAGTATTTT	CASSLDGLAIEFSDTQYF
TRBV19	.	TRBD1	TRBJ1-5	17	TGTGCCAGTAGTGCCACCGGGACAGGCTCTTTCAATCAGCCCCAGCATTTT	CASSATGTGSFNQPQHF
TRBV6-5	.	.	TRBJ2-3	12	TGTGCCAGCCGGAGCCGGGGGGATACGCAGTATTTT	CASRSRGDTQYF
TRBV6-2/TRBV6-3	.	.	TRBJ1-1	12	TGTGCCAGCAGTGGGGCAGGGCGTGAAGCTTTCTTT	CASSGAGREAFF
TRBV10-3	.	.	TRBJ2-1	17	TGTGCCATCAGTGAGTCGTCGGGCGGGCCCATCCGGAATGAGCAGTTCTTC	CAISESSGGPIRNEQFF
TRBV7-6	.	TRBD2	TRBJ2-3	16	TGTGCCAGCAGCTCTGGGACTAGCGGGAGATCAGATACGCAGTATTTT	CASSSGTSGRSDTQYF
TRBV4-3	.	TRBD2	TRBJ2-3	16	TGCGCCAGCAGCCCACTAGCGGGGGGCCAGTTTGTTACGCAGTATTTT	CASSPLAGGQFVTQYF
TRBV7-2	.	.	TRBJ1-1	14	TGTGCCAGCAAACCCGCGGGGTCCAACACTGAAGCTTTCTTT	CASKPAGSNTEAFF
TRBV12-3/TRBV12-4	.	.	TRBJ2-2	12	TGTGCCAGCACCCCCCCGGCCGGGGAGCTGTTTTTT	CASTPPAGELFF
TRBV7-2	.	TRBD1	TRBJ2-7	13	TGTGCCAGCAGCTTAGGGGACAGGTTGGAGCAGTACTTC	CASSLGDRLEQYF
TRBV25-1	.	TRBD1	TRBJ1-2	15	TGTGCCAGCAGCGGGGGGGACAGTCGTTACTATGGCTACACCTTC	CASSGGDSRYYGYTF
TRBV3-1/TRBV3-2	few	.	TRBJ1-6	16	TGTGCCAGCAGCCAAGATCCGATCATGGGCAATTCACCCCTCCACTTT	CASSQDPIMGNSPLHF
TRBV18	.	.	TRBJ2-3	10	TGTGCCAGCTCACCAGGTCCAGAGTATTTT	CASSPGPEYF
TRBV6-5	.	TRBD1	TRBJ1-1	13	TGTGCCACCGGACAGGGGGCGAACACTGAAGCTTTCTTT	CATGQGANTEAFF
TRBV7-2	.	TRBD1	TRBJ2-7	16	TGTGCCAGCAGCGCCAAAGACAGGGACCCCTCCTACGAGCAGTACTTC	CASSAKDRDPSYEQYF
TRBV19	.	.	TRBJ2-7	15	TGTGCCAGTAGGAATAGCCCGGGACATGGCTACGAGCAGTACTTC	CASRNSPGHGYEQYF
TRBV29-1	.	TRBD1	TRBJ1-5	15	TGCAGCGTTGAAACCGGGACAGGGGGCAATCAGCCCCAGCATTTT	CSVETGTGGNQPQHF
TRBV5-1	.	.	TRBJ1-3	16	TGCGCCAGCAGCTTGGGCGGGGCGAACTCTGGAAACACCATATATTTT	CASSLGGANSGNTIYF